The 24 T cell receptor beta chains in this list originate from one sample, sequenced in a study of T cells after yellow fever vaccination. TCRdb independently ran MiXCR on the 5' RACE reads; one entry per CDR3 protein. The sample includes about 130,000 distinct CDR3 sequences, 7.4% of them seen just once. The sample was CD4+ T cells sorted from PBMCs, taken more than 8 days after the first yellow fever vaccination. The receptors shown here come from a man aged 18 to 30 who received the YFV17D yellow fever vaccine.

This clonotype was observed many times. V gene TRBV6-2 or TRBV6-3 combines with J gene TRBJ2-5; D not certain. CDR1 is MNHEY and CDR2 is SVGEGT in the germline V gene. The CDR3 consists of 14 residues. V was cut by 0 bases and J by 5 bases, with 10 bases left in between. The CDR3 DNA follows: TGTGCCAGCAGTTACTCGATGATTCCGGAGACCCAGTACTTC. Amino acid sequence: CASSYSMIPETQYF.

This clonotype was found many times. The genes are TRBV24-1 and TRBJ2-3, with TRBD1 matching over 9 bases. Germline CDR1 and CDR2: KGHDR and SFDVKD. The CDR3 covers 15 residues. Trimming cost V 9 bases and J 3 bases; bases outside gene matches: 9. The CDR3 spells CATGLGQGRTDTQYF. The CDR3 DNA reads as TGTGCCACCGGGCTGGGACAGGGAAGGACAGATACGCAGTATTTT.

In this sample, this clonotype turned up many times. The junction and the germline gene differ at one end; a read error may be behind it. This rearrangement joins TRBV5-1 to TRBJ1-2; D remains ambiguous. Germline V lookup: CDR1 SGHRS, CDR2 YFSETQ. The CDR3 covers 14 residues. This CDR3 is CASNLDGTNYGYTF. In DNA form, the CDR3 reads TGCGCCAGCAACTTGGACGGAACTAACTATGGCTACACCTTC. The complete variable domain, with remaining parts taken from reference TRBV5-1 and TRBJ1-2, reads KAGVTQTPRYLIKTRGQQVTLSCSPISGHRSVSWYQQTPGQGLQFLFEYFSETQRNKGNFPGRFSGRQFSNSRSEMNVSTLELGDSALYLCASNLDGTNYGYTFGSGTRLTVV.

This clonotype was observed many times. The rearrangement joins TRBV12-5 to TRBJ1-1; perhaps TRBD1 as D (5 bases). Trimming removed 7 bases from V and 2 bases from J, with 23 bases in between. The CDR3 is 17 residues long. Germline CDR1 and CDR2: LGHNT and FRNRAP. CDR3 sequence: CASALWGRAEINTEAFF. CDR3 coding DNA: TGTGCTAGTGCCCTGTGGGGGAGGGCTGAGATAAACACTGAAGCTTTCTTT.

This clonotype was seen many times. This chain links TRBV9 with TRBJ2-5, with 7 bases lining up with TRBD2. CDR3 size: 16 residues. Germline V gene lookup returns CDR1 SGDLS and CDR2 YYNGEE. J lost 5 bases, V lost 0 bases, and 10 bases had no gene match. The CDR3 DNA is TGTGCCAGCAGCGTAGGCGGCGGGGGAGGTGAGGAGACCCAGTACTTC. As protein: CASSVGGGGGEETQYF.

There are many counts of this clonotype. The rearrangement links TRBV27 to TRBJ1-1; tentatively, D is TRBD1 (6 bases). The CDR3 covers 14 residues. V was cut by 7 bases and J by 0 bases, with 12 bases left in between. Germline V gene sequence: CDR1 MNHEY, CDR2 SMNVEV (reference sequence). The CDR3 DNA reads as TGTGCCAGCACCTCGACAGGCTTGAACACTGAAGCTTTCTTT. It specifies CASTSTGLNTEAFF.

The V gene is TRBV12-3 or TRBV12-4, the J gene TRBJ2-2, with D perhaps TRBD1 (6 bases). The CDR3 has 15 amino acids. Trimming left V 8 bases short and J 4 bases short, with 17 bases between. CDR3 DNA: TGTGCCAGCTTGGGTCACAGGGCTGCCACCGGGGAGCTGTTTTTT. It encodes CASLGHRAATGELFF.

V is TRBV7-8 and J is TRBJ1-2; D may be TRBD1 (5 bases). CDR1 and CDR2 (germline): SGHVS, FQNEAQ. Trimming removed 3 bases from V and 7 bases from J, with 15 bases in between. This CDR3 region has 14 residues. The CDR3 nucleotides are TGTGCCAGCAGCTTGCGGGGCCTAGGTCTTGGCTACACCTTC. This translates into CASSLRGLGLGYTF.

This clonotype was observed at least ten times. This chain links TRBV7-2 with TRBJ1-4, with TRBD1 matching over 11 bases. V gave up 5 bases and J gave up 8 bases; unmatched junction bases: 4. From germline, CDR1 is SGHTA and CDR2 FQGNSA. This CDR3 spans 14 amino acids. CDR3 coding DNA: TGTGCCAGCAGCCAGGGACAGGGGGGCGAAAAACTGTTTTTT. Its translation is CASSQGQGGEKLFF.

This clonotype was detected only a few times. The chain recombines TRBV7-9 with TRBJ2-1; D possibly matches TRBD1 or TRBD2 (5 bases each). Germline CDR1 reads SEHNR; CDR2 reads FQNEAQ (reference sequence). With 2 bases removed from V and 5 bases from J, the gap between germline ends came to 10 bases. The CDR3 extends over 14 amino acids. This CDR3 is CASSLRDANNEQFF. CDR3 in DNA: TGTGCCAGCAGCTTAAGGGACGCCAACAATGAGCAGTTCTTC.

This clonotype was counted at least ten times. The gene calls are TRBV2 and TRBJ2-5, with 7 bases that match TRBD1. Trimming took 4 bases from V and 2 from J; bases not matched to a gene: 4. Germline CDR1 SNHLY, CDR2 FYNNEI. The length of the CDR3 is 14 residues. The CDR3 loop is CASSAWDRQETQYF. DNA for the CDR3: TGTGCCAGCAGTGCTTGGGACAGACAAGAGACCCAGTACTTC. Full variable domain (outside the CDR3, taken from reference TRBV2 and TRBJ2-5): EPEVTQTPSHQVTQMGQEVILRCVPISNHLYFYWYRQILGQKVEFLVSFYNNEISEKSEIFDDQFSVERPDGSNFTLKIRSTKLEDSAMYFCASSAWDRQETQYFGPGTRLLVL.

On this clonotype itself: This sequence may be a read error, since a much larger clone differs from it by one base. DNA for the CDR3: TGTGCCAGCAGCTCAGGAATAAGCGGGGAGCTGTTTTTT. Translated, it gives CASSSGISGELFF. The chain couples TRBV7-2 to TRBJ2-2, with D unresolved. Trimming left V 4 bases short and J 7 bases short, with 10 bases between. The length of the CDR3 is 13 residues. Germline CDR1 SGHTA, CDR2 FQGNSA.

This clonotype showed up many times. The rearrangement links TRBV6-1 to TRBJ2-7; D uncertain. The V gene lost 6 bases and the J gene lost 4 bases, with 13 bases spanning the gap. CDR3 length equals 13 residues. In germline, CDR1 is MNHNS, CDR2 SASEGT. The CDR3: CASSRSPLYEQYF. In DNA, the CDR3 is TGTGCCAGCAGCAGAAGCCCCCTGTACGAGCAGTACTTC.

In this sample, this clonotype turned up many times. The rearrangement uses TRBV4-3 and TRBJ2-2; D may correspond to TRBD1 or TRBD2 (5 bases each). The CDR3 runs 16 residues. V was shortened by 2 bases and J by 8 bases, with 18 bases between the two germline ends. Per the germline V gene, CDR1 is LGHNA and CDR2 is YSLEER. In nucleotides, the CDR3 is TGCGCCAGCAGCCAAATTGGGGGAAAGTTTTATGGGGAGCTGTTTTTT. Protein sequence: CASSQIGGKFYGELFF.

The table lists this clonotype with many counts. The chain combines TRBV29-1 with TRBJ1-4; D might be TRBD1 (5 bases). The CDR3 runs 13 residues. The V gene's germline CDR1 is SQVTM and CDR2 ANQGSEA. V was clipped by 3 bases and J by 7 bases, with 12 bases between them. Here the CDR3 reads CSVDAGWSEKLFF. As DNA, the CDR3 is TGCAGCGTTGATGCAGGGTGGAGTGAAAAACTGTTTTTT.

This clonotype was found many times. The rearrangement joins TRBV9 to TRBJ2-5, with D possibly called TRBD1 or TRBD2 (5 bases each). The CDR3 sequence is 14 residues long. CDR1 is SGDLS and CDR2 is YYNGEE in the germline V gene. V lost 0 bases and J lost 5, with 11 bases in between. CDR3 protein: CASSVESRGETQYF. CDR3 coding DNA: TGTGCCAGCAGCGTAGAGTCGAGGGGTGAGACCCAGTACTTC.

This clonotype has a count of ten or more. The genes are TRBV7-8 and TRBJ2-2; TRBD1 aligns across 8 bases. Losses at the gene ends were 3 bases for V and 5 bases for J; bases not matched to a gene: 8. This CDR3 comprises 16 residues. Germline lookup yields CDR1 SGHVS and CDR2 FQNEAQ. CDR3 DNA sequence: TGTGCCAGCAGCTTGATCAGGGGGCGCGGAACCGGGGAGCTGTTTTTT. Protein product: CASSLIRGRGTGELFF.

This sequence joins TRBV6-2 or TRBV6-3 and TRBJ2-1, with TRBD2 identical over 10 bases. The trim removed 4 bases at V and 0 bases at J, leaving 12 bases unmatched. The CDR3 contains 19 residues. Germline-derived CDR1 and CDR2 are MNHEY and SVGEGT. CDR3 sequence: CASSLPSGSKRSSYNEQFF. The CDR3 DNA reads TGTGCCAGCAGTTTGCCTAGCGGGAGCAAGCGGAGCTCCTACAATGAGCAGTTCTTC.

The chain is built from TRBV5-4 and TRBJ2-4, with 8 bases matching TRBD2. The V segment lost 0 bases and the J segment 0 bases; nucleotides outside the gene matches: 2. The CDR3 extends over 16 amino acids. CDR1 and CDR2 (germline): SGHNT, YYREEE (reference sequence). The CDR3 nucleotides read TGTGCCAGCAGCTTGGGCGGGGGGACAGCCAAAAACATTCAGTACTTC. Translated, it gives CASSLGGGTAKNIQYF.

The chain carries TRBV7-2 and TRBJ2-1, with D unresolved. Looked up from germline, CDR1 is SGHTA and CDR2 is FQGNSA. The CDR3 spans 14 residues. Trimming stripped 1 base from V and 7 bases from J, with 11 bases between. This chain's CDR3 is CASSLETYGNEQFF. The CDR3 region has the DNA TGTGCCAGCAGCTTAGAGACGTATGGGAATGAGCAGTTCTTC.

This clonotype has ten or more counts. The CDR3 region has the DNA TGTGCCGGTACCGGGACAGGGACATCTGGGGCCAACGTCCTGACTTTC. Protein sequence: CAGTGTGTSGANVLTF. The V call is TRBV30, the J call TRBJ2-6; TRBD1 agrees at 9 bases. The germline V gene has CDR1 GTSNPN and CDR2 SVGIG (reference sequence). V was clipped by 8 bases and J by 1 base; unmatched bases: 9. The CDR3 has 16 amino acids.

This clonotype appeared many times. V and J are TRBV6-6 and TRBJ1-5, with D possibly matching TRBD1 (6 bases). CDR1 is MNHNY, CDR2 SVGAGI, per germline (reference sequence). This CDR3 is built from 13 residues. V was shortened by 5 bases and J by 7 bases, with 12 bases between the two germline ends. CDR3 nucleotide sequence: TGTGCCAGCAGTGCGCAGGGGTCCCAGCCCCAGCATTTT. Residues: CASSAQGSQPQHF.

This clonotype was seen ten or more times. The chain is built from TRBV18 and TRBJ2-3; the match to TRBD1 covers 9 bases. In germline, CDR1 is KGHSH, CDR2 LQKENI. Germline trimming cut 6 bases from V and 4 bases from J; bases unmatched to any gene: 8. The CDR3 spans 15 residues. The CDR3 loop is CASSPGQGEADTQYF. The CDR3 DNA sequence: TGTGCCAGCTCGCCGGGACAGGGTGAGGCAGATACGCAGTATTTT.

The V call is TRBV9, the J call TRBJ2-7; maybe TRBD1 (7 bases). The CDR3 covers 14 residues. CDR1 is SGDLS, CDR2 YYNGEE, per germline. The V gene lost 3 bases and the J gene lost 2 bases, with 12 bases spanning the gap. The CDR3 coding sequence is TGTGCCAGCAGCGGGGGCGGGACAGCCTACGAGCAGTACTTC. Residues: CASSGGGTAYEQYF.